The source of this TCR beta chain is a study of Tregs in tolerant kidney transplant recipients (dated by TCRdb to the late 2010s). Looking at the study overall: Transplants used related donors with nonmyeloablative bone marrow transplantation; mixed chimerism was transient in the human trials. The study used TCRbeta sequencing to identify donor-specific regulatory T cells before combined kidney and bone marrow transplantation, then tracked those cells after transplant.

The time point label for this specimen denotes: blood sample drawn before combined kidney and bone marrow transplant. Thawed PBMCs were FACS-sorted into unstimulated Tregs (CD4+CD25+CD127-), CD4+ non-Tregs (CD4+CD25-), CD4 cells and CD8 cells. The patients were several recipients of combined kidney and bone marrow transplants from the ITN036ST trial, and samples were available only for these trial subjects. Healthy control blood was processed by Ficoll density gradient to PBMCs and cryopreserved; patient PBMCs were collected before and after transplant. Results the study describes overall, beyond this receptor: Biological reproducibility was not directly addressed, though technical replication error appeared minimal. In tolerant patients, donor-specific Tregs expanded more than Tregs overall, which suggests antigen-driven rather than nonspecific expansion. For some patients the PCR primers changed over time, which made it impossible to compare the samples from those patients at the nucleotide level. The most biologically relevant and donor-specific TCRbeta repertoire appeared to be identified by expanding Tregs with activated donor B cells. Because only a small number of patients were included, the study had limitations, and the results will need to be validated in larger populations as well as under other immunosuppression protocols.

With regard to this clone: What antigen it recognizes has not been identified. No much larger clone is present one base from it, and per-base qualities are unavailable.

For TCRbeta CDR3 sequencing, genomic DNA from the sorted cells was extracted using the QIAGEN DNeasy Blood and Tissue Kit. High-throughput TCRbeta CDR3 sequencing was carried out commercially through immunoSEQ, with PCR amplification with bias correction and internal controls included. In the authors' own workflow: A unique productive TCRbeta sequence was defined by the CDR3 nucleotide sequence when primers matched, and otherwise by the CDR3 amino acid sequence together with the Vbeta and Jbeta genes. To correct sorting error, sequences shared between sorted populations at a frequency ratio of 2:1 or less were removed; the rest were assigned to the higher population. Donor-reactive sequences were defined as at least 5-fold expanded in CFSE-low cells versus unstimulated cells, with frequency of at least 0.01% in CFSE-low cells. Jensen-Shannon divergence calculated on the top 100 TCRbeta sequences ranked by frequency was used to measure repertoire divergence. For samples with multiple sequencing runs, sorting error was corrected separately for each run before the runs were pooled. Held by TCRdb, this immuneACCESS table contains in-frame sequences only and omits some clones. Under half of the omission traces to an unresolved V gene where checked; the cause of the rest is unknown. V, J and clone size are those of that table, while D and trimming were read from the DNA. This sample holds about 87,000 clones; roughly 93% were observed only once. The ten largest clones capture 0.35% to 0.55% of the sample.

In the germline V gene, CDR1 corresponds to SNHLY and CDR2 to FYNNEI. The cysteine opens and the phenylalanine closes a CDR3 of 16 amino acids. Only CDR3 DNA remains: 48 bases, in frame from the first base. The germline V and J ends show losses of 0 bases and 8 bases respectively, and no gene match explains 7 bases of the junction. This receptor chain uses TRBV2 and TRBJ2-1; TRBD1 lines up with 10 middle nucleotides. The receptor's source is a human donor who received a combined kidney and bone marrow transplant. This sample comprised CD4+ T cells from blood, obtained before the transplant. The CDR3 loop reads CASSEADRGRQDEQFF. The base sequence is TGTGCCAGCAGTGAAGCCGACAGGGGGCGCCAAGATGAGCAGTTCTTC.